This TCR beta chain originates from a study of blood T cell repertoires in COVID-19. Study-wide context: Donors in the United States, Italy and Spain gave samples during acute or convalescent COVID-19. PBMCs, B-cell-depleted T cells, or T cells provided the cDNA or gDNA that made up the material.

Original methodology: Reference gene primer amplification yielded estimated nucleated cell counts. Measured with immunoSEQ multiplex PCR; TCRdb has only the in-frame clones, and not every one. V and J calls and clone size follow that table, whereas D and trimming were derived from the DNA. The table lists about 180,000 clones, about 88% of them singletons. This receptor was obtained from a woman in her 30s with active or convalescent COVID-19. Sequenced: peripheral blood.

Here the CDR3 DNA reads TGTGCCAGCAGCCAAGAATACGAGCGGGGGACTTACGAGCAGTACTTC. Protein: CASSQEYERGTYEQYF. The genes are TRBV14 and TRBJ2-7, with 8 bases aligning to TRBD2. Per germline, CDR1 SGHDN and CDR2 FVKESK. Trimming removed 0 bases from V and 4 bases from J; junction bases left unmatched: 8. The CDR3 consists of 16 residues.